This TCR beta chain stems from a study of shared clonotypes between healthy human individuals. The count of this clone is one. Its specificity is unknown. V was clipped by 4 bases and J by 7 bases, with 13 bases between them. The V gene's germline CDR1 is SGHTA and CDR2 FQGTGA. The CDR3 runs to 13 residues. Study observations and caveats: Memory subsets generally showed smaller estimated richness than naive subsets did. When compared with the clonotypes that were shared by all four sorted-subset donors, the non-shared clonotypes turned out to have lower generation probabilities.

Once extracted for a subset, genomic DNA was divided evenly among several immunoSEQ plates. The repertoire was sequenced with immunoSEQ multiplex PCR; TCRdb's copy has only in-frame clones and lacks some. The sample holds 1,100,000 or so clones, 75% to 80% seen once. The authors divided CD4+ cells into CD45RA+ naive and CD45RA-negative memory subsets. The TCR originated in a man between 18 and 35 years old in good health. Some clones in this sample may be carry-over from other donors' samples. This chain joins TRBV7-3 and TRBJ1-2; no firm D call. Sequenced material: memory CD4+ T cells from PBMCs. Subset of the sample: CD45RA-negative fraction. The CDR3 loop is CASSSHGEGGYTF. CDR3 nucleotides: TGTGCCAGCAGCTCTCACGGGGAAGGTGGCTACACCTTC.